The T cell receptor (beta chain) under discussion was sequenced for a study of OX40 agonist ivuxolimab in advanced cancers. Turning to the study itself: Dose-escalation subjects each had hepatocellular carcinoma, melanoma, renal cell or head and neck cancer.

A remark on this clone: Its antigen is not known.

Study results and caveats: In a subset of nonresponders, normalized T-cell clonal expansion was also low. Averaging showed that CD8+ T cells had more expanded clones than CD4+ did. At 0.1 to 3.0 mg/kg, clonal expansion of CD4+ and CD8+ blood T cells had occurred by week 6.

The germline V gene has CDR1 GTSNPN and CDR2 SVGIG (reference sequence). CDR3 length: 12 amino acids. V lost 3 bases and J 4 bases, leaving 9 bases between the germline ends. Libraries were prepared by immunoSEQ multiplex PCR; TCRdb keeps only in-frame clonotypes and omits some of them. The repertoire has roughly 53,000 clones, 84% of them found once; the top ten carry about 0.65%. The clonotype was recovered from an adult with an advanced solid tumor such as melanoma, head and neck, liver or kidney cancer. The chain links TRBV30 to TRBJ2-5; D remains ambiguous. Specimen: CD4+ or CD8+ T cells sorted from blood, collected in a trial of the OX40 agonist ivuxolimab. The CDR3 nucleotides read TGTGCCTGGAGCCTTGCTGGAGAGACCCAGTACTTC. This encodes CAWSLAGETQYF.